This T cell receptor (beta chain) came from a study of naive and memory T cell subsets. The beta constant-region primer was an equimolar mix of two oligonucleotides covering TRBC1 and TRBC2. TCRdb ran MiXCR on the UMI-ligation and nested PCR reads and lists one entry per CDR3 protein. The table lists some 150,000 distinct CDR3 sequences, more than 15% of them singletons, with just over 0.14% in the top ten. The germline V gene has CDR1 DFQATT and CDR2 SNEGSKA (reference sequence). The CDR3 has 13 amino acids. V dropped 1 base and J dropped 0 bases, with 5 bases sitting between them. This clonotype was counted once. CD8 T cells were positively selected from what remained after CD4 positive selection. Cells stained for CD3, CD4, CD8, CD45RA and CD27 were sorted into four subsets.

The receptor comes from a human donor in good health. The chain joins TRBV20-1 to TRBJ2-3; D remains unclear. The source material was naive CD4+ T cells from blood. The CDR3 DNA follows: TGCAGTGCTAGAGGCGGAAGCACAGATACGCAGTATTTT. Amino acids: CSARGGSTDTQYF.